This TCR beta chain was captured by sequencing in a study of T cell responses to AZD1222 COVID-19 vaccine. V gave up 2 bases and J gave up 1 base, with 8 bases separating them. CDR1 MNHNY and CDR2 SVGAGI come from the germline V gene (reference sequence). CDR3 length: 14 residues. Generated by immunoSEQ multiplex PCR, the TCRdb table keeps only in-frame clones and is missing some. The sample has under 150,000 clones; around 85% are singletons. The sample was peripheral blood, taken 28 days after the second dose of the MenACWY control vaccine. This receptor was identified in an adult who received the MenACWY meningococcal vaccine as a control. The genes are TRBV6-6 and TRBJ1-1, with D hard to call. Here the CDR3 reads CASSYNIPNTEAFF. The CDR3 DNA is TGTGCCAGCAGTTACAACATCCCGAACACTGAAGCTTTCTTT.